The 20 T cell receptor beta chains below come from one sample, sequenced in a study of T cell repertoires in cytomegalovirus infection. Each CDR3 protein is one row after TCRdb ran MiXCR on the reads. The profile shows hundreds of thousands of distinct CDR3 sequences, less than 25% of them singletons. The sample taken for sequencing was CD8+ T cells from PBMCs. These TCRs come from a human donor in good health (CMV status not recorded). Some clones in this sample may be carry-over from other donors' samples.

This rearrangement joins TRBV20-1 to TRBJ2-3; D tentatively reads TRBD1 or TRBD2 (5 bases each). Trimming took off 4 bases at V and 3 bases at J, with 8 bases between the two ends. The V gene's germline CDR1 is DFQATT and CDR2 SNEGSKA (reference sequence). The CDR3 totals 12 residues. The CDR3 loop is CSATEGTDTQYF. The CDR3 coding sequence is TGCAGTGCTACAGAGGGGACAGATACGCAGTATTTT.

This clonotype was seen repeatedly, ten times or more. The chain uses TRBV7-8 and TRBJ2-5; 8 nucleotides match TRBD1. The CDR3 totals 15 residues. CDR1 is SGHVS, CDR2 FQNEAQ, per germline. The ends lost 3 bases at V and 5 bases at J; junction bases unmatched: 8. The CDR3 here is CASSFPGGYRETQYF. CDR3 coding DNA: TGTGCCAGCAGCTTCCCAGGGGGCTATCGGGAGACCCAGTACTTC.

The rearrangement joins TRBV6-1 to TRBJ2-2; TRBD2 aligns across 11 bases. This CDR3 contains 16 residues. After removal of 5 bases from V and 4 bases from J, the junction contained 6 bases not matched to a gene. Germline V gene sequence: CDR1 MNHNS, CDR2 SASEGT. CDR3 coding DNA: TGTGCCAGCAGTCCCACCGGGACTAGCGGCACCGGGGAGCTGTTTTTT. It yields the protein CASSPTGTSGTGELFF.

The table lists this clonotype with a few counts. The genes are TRBV4-3 and TRBJ1-1; no clear D gene. The length of the CDR3 is 19 residues. Germline CDR1 is LGHNA and CDR2 is YSLEER. Trimming left V 1 base short and J 5 bases short, with 26 bases between. CDR3 DNA: TGCGCCAGCAGCCAAGCGCCATTCCCCGGGTTGAACCTCGGAACTGAAGCTTTCTTT. Translating gives CASSQAPFPGLNLGTEAFF.

The sample holds many counts of this clonotype. The chain couples TRBV7-8 to TRBJ1-2, with a tentative D call TRBD1 (5 bases). Trimming pared 1 base from V and 8 bases from J, leaving 8 bases between. The CDR3 sequence is 12 residues long. Per germline, CDR1 SGHVS and CDR2 FQNEAQ. The CDR3 is CASSLVGQGYTF. The DNA of the CDR3 is TGTGCCAGCAGCTTAGTAGGACAAGGCTACACCTTC.

This clonotype was picked up many times. The gene calls are TRBV7-9 and TRBJ2-7; D is unclear. V was shortened by 0 bases and J by 5 bases, with 8 bases between the two germline ends. The germline V gene has CDR1 SEHNR and CDR2 FQNEAQ (reference sequence). This CDR3 has 13 residues. CDR3 residues: CASSLAGSDEQYV. The CDR3 nucleotides read TGTGCCAGCAGCTTAGCGGGAAGTGACGAGCAGTACGTC.

Worth noting for this clonotype: A much larger clone lies one base from this, so it may be a read error. The rearrangement joins TRBV6-2 or TRBV6-3 to TRBJ2-2, with 7 bases fitting TRBD2. Per germline, CDR1 MNHEY and CDR2 SVGEGT. The CDR3 extends over 17 amino acids. V gave up 10 bases and J gave up 4 bases; unmatched junction bases: 18. The CDR3 loop is CANTPRGSGRRTGELFF. The CDR3 DNA reads TGTGCCAACACCCCGAGGGGTAGCGGGCGACGCACCGGGGAGCTGTTTTTT.

The CDR3 here is CASSRTTEAFF. In nucleotides, the CDR3 is TGTGCCAGCAGCCGAACCACTGAAGCTTTCTTT. The rearrangement uses TRBV6-6 and TRBJ1-1; no clear D gene. V gave up 6 bases and J gave up 4 bases, with 6 bases separating them. Per the germline V gene, CDR1 is MNHNY and CDR2 is SVGAGI (reference sequence). The CDR3 is 11 amino acids.

V usage is TRBV7-9 and J usage is TRBJ2-1; 7 bases line up with TRBD2. V was pared by 2 bases and J by 0 bases, with 4 bases of the junction left unmatched. This CDR3 spans 16 amino acids. Germline CDR1 SEHNR, CDR2 FQNEAQ (reference sequence). The CDR3 is CASSLWEGLSYNEQFF. The CDR3 nucleotides are TGTGCCAGCAGCTTATGGGAGGGGCTCTCCTACAATGAGCAGTTCTTC.

The chain employs TRBV6-2 or TRBV6-3 and TRBJ1-3; 7 nucleotides align to TRBD1. In germline, CDR1 is MNHEY, CDR2 SVGEGT. The ends lost 8 bases at V and 0 bases at J; junction bases unmatched: 10. The length of the CDR3 is 16 residues. The CDR3 spells CASVEGQTYSGNTIYF. The CDR3 coding sequence is TGTGCCAGCGTTGAGGGACAGACGTACTCTGGAAACACCATATATTTT.

The sample holds a few counts of this clonotype. The rearrangement joins TRBV20-1 to TRBJ2-1; no clear D. The ends were cut back, 2 bases at V and 9 bases at J, with 11 bases in the middle. In germline, CDR1 is DFQATT, CDR2 SNEGSKA (reference sequence). The CDR3 totals 12 residues. The CDR3 reads CSARSQGREQFF. The CDR3 coding sequence is TGCAGTGCTAGAAGTCAAGGCCGTGAGCAGTTCTTC.

This clonotype showed up just a few times. The chain has TRBV7-4 and TRBJ2-1; unclear D gene. The length of the CDR3 is 15 residues. Per germline, CDR1 SGHVT and CDR2 SQSDAQ. V was clipped by 0 bases and J by 6 bases, with 12 bases between them. CDR3 region: CASSLALSQINEQFF. The CDR3 nucleotides are TGTGCCAGCAGCTTAGCGCTTTCCCAAATCAATGAGCAGTTCTTC.

The chain is built from TRBV2 and TRBJ2-7; tentative D call: TRBD1 (6 bases). The length of the CDR3 is 13 residues. V gave up 6 bases and J gave up 2 bases, with 11 bases separating them. Germline-derived CDR1 and CDR2 are SNHLY and FYNNEI. CDR3 sequence reads: CASRGDTPYEQYF. Here the CDR3 DNA reads TGTGCCAGCAGGGGGGACACCCCCTACGAGCAGTACTTC.

The table lists this clonotype with many counts. This rearrangement joins TRBV19 to TRBJ2-1; 8 bases map to TRBD2. Per the germline V gene, CDR1 is LNHDA and CDR2 is SQIVND (reference sequence). The CDR3 totals 16 residues. V lost 3 bases, J lost 1 base, and 5 bases stayed unmatched. For the CDR3, the DNA is TGTGCCAGTAGTATCAGGGCGGGGGGATCCTACAATGAGCAGTTCTTC. The encoded protein is CASSIRAGGSYNEQFF. The whole variable domain, remainder taken from reference TRBV19 and TRBJ2-1, is DGGITQSPKYLFRKEGQNVTLSCEQNLNHDAMYWYRQDPGQGLRLIYYSQIVNDFQKGDIAEGYSVSREKKESFPLTVTSAQKNPTAFYLCASSIRAGGSYNEQFFGPGTRLTVL.

Comments on this clonotype: With a much larger clone just one base away, this may be a read error. This rearrangement joins TRBV11-2 to TRBJ2-6; D perhaps matches TRBD1 (6 bases). Between the trimmed V and J ends, which lost 3 bases and 2 bases, there was a span of 17 bases. The CDR3 length is 18 residues. CDR1 SGHAT and CDR2 FQNNGV come from the germline V gene. CDR3 loop: CASSFWTATSAGANVLTF. The CDR3 bases are TGTGCCAGCAGCTTCTGGACAGCTACGAGCGCTGGGGCCAACGTCCTGACTTTC.

Only a few counts were recorded for this clonotype. This chain joins TRBV28 and TRBJ2-3; 10 nucleotides line up with TRBD2. The CDR3 sequence is 16 residues long. CDR1 is MDHEN, CDR2 SYDVKM, per germline. Losses at the gene ends were 1 base for V and 5 bases for J; bases not matched to a gene: 6. Written as DNA, the CDR3 is TGTGCCAGCAGTTTATCCAGCGGGGGGGCCCTAGATACGCAGTATTTT. It is translated as CASSLSSGGALDTQYF.

This clonotype was seen a single time. The gene calls are TRBV5-8 and TRBJ2-1, with D possibly called TRBD1 or TRBD2 (5 bases each). The CDR3 is 14 amino acids. The germline CDR1 and CDR2 sequences are SGHTS and YDEGEE. The germline V and J ends were trimmed by 4 bases and 4 bases, with 12 bases remaining between them. The DNA for the CDR3 is TGTGCCAGCAGCACCAAGGGGACGTACAATGAGCAGTTCTTC. Translation gives CASSTKGTYNEQFF.

V usage is TRBV6-2 or TRBV6-3 and J usage is TRBJ2-7, with 9 bases lining up with TRBD1. The CDR3 has 15 amino acids. The V gene end was trimmed by 4 bases and the J gene end by 0 bases; junction bases not matched to a gene: 4. Germline CDR1 is MNHEY and CDR2 is SVGEGT. The CDR3 DNA follows: TGTGCCAGCAGTTCCGGACAGGGGTCCTCCTACGAGCAGTACGTC. Its translation: CASSSGQGSSYEQYV.

The sample holds a few counts of this clonotype. The V and J genes are TRBV11-3 and TRBJ2-1, with TRBD1 matching over 7 bases. Looked up from germline, CDR1 is SGHNT and CDR2 is YENEEA. V trimming: 1 base; J trimming: 1 base; junction bases outside the gene matches: 7. CDR3 length: 17 residues. The CDR3 loop reads CASSLGPDRESYNEQFF. The CDR3 DNA reads TGTGCCAGCAGCTTAGGCCCAGACAGGGAGTCCTACAATGAGCAGTTCTTC.

This clonotype was detected only a few times. CDR3 coding DNA: TGCAGTGCTAGAGGGAGAGGGACTAGCACAGATACGCAGTATTTT. Amino acids: CSARGRGTSTDTQYF. V is TRBV20-1 and J is TRBJ2-3, with D possibly being TRBD2 (6 bases). The CDR3 has 15 amino acids. Germline-derived CDR1 and CDR2 are DFQATT and SNEGSKA (reference sequence). Trimming shortened V by 1 base and J by 0 bases, and 11 bases separated the two germline ends.